The next 14 T cell receptor beta chains were all read from a single sample in a study of OX40 agonist ivuxolimab in advanced cancers. Libraries were prepared by immunoSEQ multiplex PCR; TCRdb keeps only in-frame clonotypes and omits some of them. The table shows 50,000 to 60,000 clones, with 75% to 90% occurring only once. The input for sequencing was CD4+ or CD8+ T cells sorted from blood, taken in a trial of the OX40 agonist ivuxolimab. The receptor source for this set is an adult with an advanced solid tumor such as melanoma, head and neck, liver or kidney cancer.

The chain couples TRBV19 to TRBJ2-7; the match to TRBD1 covers 7 bases. The CDR3 length is 14 residues. Germline lookup yields CDR1 LNHDA and CDR2 SQIVND (reference sequence). V was clipped by 3 bases and J by 7 bases; unmatched bases: 9. CDR3: CASSIGTVTGEQYF. CDR3 coding DNA: TGTGCCAGTAGTATCGGGACAGTGACCGGGGAGCAGTACTTC.

The chain carries TRBV7-2 and TRBJ2-1; 9 bases agree with TRBD2. Germline V lookup: CDR1 SGHTA, CDR2 FQGNSA. This CDR3 contains 14 residues. V shed 3 bases, J shed 9 bases, and the junction held 6 bases outside the gene matches. The DNA for the CDR3 is TGTGCCAGCAGCTTTGGCGGGGGGGGCGGTGAGCAGTTCTTC. Translating it yields CASSFGGGGGEQFF.

V usage is TRBV7-9 and J usage is TRBJ2-3; weak D call: TRBD1 (5 bases). V gave up 3 bases and J gave up 1 base, with 11 bases separating them. The germline CDR1 and CDR2 sequences are SEHNR and FQNEAQ (reference sequence). This CDR3 spans 15 amino acids. The chain's CDR3 is CASSLSGKGTDTQYF. CDR3 DNA: TGTGCCAGCAGCTTGTCAGGGAAGGGCACAGATACGCAGTATTTT.

The rearrangement uses TRBV5-4 and TRBJ1-1, with D hard to call. The CDR3 has 15 amino acids. CDR1 is SGHNT and CDR2 is YYREEE in the germline V gene (reference sequence). V was cut by 3 bases and J by 4 bases, with 16 bases left in between. The CDR3 sequence: CASSSEWGGSTEAFF. As DNA, the CDR3 is TGTGCCAGCAGCTCGGAGTGGGGTGGAAGCACTGAAGCTTTCTTT.

This clone was counted a few times. The junction departs from germline at one end; a sequencing error may be responsible. This chain uses TRBV10-3 with TRBJ2-7; D gene unclear. CDR1 is ENHRY, CDR2 SYGVKD, per germline. This CDR3 region has 15 residues. This CDR3 reads CASSAVHGENYEQYF. In DNA, the CDR3 is TGTGCCAGCAGTGCCGTACACGGAGAAAACTACGAGCAGTACTTC.

V and J are TRBV6-5 and TRBJ1-3; D gene unclear. The CDR3 is 13 residues long. Deletions cut 8 bases from V and 3 bases from J, with 11 bases between. Germline V gives CDR1 MNHEY, CDR2 SVGAGI. In DNA form, the CDR3 reads TGTGCCAGCGTCCCGTCGGATGGAAACACCATATATTTT. It is translated as CASVPSDGNTIYF.

This clone has just a few counts. CDR3 DNA sequence: TGTGCCAGTAGTATATGGACAGGGGTCGATCAGCCCCAGCATTTT. This translates into CASSIWTGVDQPQHF. The J gene is TRBJ1-5, the V gene TRBV19; 9 bases line up with TRBD1. V lost 2 bases and J lost 5; bases outside the gene matches: 4. Germline values: CDR1 LNHDA, CDR2 SQIVND (reference sequence). The CDR3 totals 15 residues.

The chain uses TRBV7-2 and TRBJ2-5, with TRBD2 identical over 10 bases. This CDR3 region has 17 residues. The trim removed 4 bases at V and 3 bases at J, leaving 11 bases unmatched. Germline V gene lookup returns CDR1 SGHTA and CDR2 FQGNSA. CDR3 sequence reads: CASSSAERGGFEETQYF. The CDR3 nucleotides are TGTGCCAGCAGCTCGGCTGAGCGGGGGGGCTTCGAAGAGACCCAGTACTTC.

The chain recombines TRBV5-3 with TRBJ1-1; perhaps TRBD1 as D (6 bases). TRBV5-3 is an open reading frame whose function is uncertain. With 3 bases removed from V and 0 bases from J, the gap between germline ends came to 9 bases. The CDR3 runs to 14 residues. In DNA form, the CDR3 reads TGTGCCAGAAGCTCAAGGGGGTTGAACACTGAAGCTTTCTTT. Encoded protein: CARSSRGLNTEAFF.

The V call is TRBV27, the J call TRBJ1-1; D remains ambiguous. The CDR3 covers 13 residues. V lost 1 base to trimming and J lost 1 base, with 4 bases between them. The V gene's germline CDR1 is MNHEY and CDR2 SMNVEV (reference sequence). CDR3 sequence (DNA): TGTGCCAGCAGTTTATACGGGAACACTGAAGCTTTCTTT. Protein: CASSLYGNTEAFF.

This clone was picked up one time. V usage is TRBV19 and J usage is TRBJ2-1, with 11 positions matching TRBD2. CDR1 and CDR2 (germline): LNHDA, SQIVND (reference sequence). The ends lost 4 bases at V and 9 bases at J; junction bases unmatched: 5. This CDR3 comprises 14 residues. CDR3 coding DNA: TGTGCCAGTAGTAAACTAGCGGGGGACGGTGAGCAGTTCTTC. This sequence encodes CASSKLAGDGEQFF.

The chain has TRBV5-1 and TRBJ2-1; TRBD2 might be the D (7 bases). The CDR3 loop spans 14 amino acids. Between the trimmed V and J ends, which lost 0 bases and 5 bases, there was a span of 9 bases. Germline lookup yields CDR1 SGHRS and CDR2 YFSETQ. The CDR3 DNA sequence: TGCGCCAGCAGCTTGGGGGAGGGGGACAATGAGCAGTTCTTC. It is translated as CASSLGEGDNEQFF.

The chain links TRBV19 to TRBJ2-1; 7 bases agree with TRBD2. CDR1 and CDR2 from the germline V gene are LNHDA and SQIVND (reference sequence). Trimming at V came to 3 bases and at J to 2 bases, leaving 4 bases not matched to a gene. CDR3 length equals 15 residues. CDR3 protein: CASSIREEPYNEQFF. The CDR3 DNA sequence: TGTGCCAGTAGTATTCGGGAGGAACCCTACAATGAGCAGTTCTTC.

The chain couples TRBV11-2 to TRBJ2-7, with a tentative D call TRBD1 (6 bases). The germline V gene has CDR1 SGHAT and CDR2 FQNNGV. V was pared by 2 bases and J by 4 bases, with 18 bases between. The CDR3 covers 16 residues. CDR3 nucleotide sequence: TGTGCCAGCAGCTTATTTCCGGGACACCAAATATACGAGCAGTACTTC. It codes for CASSLFPGHQIYEQYF.